The 3 T cell receptor beta chains below come from one sample, sequenced in a study of Graves' ophthalmopathy and Graves' hyperthyroidism. TCR beta CDR3 amplification used RNA transcripts. An opening RT-PCR round employed HTBI primers and preceded a second-round multiplex PCR. TCRdb reprocessed the multiplex PCR reads via MiXCR and lists one record per CDR3 protein. The sample has 900,000 to 1,200,000 distinct CDR3 sequences, about 40% seen once. Specimen: peripheral blood or thyroid tissue (not recorded which). These receptors were obtained from an adult man with Graves' hyperthyroidism.

The V gene is TRBV25-1, the J gene TRBJ1-1, with D uncertain. With 2 bases removed from V and 11 bases from J, the gap between germline ends came to 9 bases. CDR1 is MGHDK, CDR2 SYGVNS, per germline. The CDR3 length is 11 residues. CDR3 nucleotides: TGTGCCAGCAGTGAAAGTATGAGGGCTTTCTTT. It codes for CASSESMRAFF.

A note on this clonotype: Relative to the germline gene, one junction end is altered; a read error may explain this. V usage is TRBV12-3 or TRBV12-4 and J usage is TRBJ1-1; D not resolved. The CDR3 loop spans 14 amino acids. The CDR3 reads CASSYRVTNTGAFF. CDR3 sequence (DNA): TGTGCCAGCAGCTACCGGGTTACGAACACTGGAGCTTTCTTT.

The chain employs TRBV12-3 or TRBV12-4 and TRBJ1-4, with D perhaps TRBD1 (5 bases). This CDR3 is built from 17 residues. V shed 1 base and J shed 5 bases, with 17 bases lying between them. The CDR3: CASSLGPGNGGNEKLFF. The CDR3 DNA reads TGTGCCAGCAGTTTAGGTCCAGGGAATGGCGGGAATGAAAAACTGTTTTTT.